This TCR beta chain was recorded in a study of blood T cell repertoires in COVID-19. The overall study: Both acute and convalescent COVID-19 samples were obtained from the United States, Italy and Spain.

J was trimmed by 1 base and V by 5 bases; bases with no gene match: 11. The germline V gene has CDR1 SGHRS and CDR2 YFSETQ. The CDR3 has 17 amino acids. Per the study methods: The authors estimated nucleated cell counts from reference gene primer amplification. TCRdb's table, derived via immunoSEQ multiplex PCR, lists solely in-frame clones and lacks some. Clonal size and the V and J genes are those of that table, whereas D and trimming came from the DNA. The repertoire holds about 68,000 clones, with 80% to 90% as singletons. This clonotype was obtained from a woman in her sixties or seventies with acute or convalescent COVID-19. The chain couples TRBV5-1 to TRBJ1-2; 10 bases are a match to TRBD1. Sequenced sample: peripheral blood. The CDR3 bases are TGCGCCAGCAGTCTGGACAGGGGGGCTAAGCTTAACTATGGCTACACCTTC. It is translated as CASSLDRGAKLNYGYTF.